One and the same sample provided the 29 T cell receptor beta chains below, sequenced in a study of blood T cell repertoires in COVID-19. Clones were sequenced by immunoSEQ multiplex PCR, and TCRdb holds only the in-frame ones, with some missing. The sample lists about 39,000 clones, around 87% occurring once. Sequenced sample: peripheral blood. The receptor source for this set is a man aged 45-60 years with active or convalescent COVID-19.

V gene TRBV5-1 combines with J gene TRBJ1-4, with a possible D match to TRBD1 (6 bases). CDR1 is SGHRS and CDR2 is YFSETQ in the germline V gene. The CDR3 sequence is 14 residues long. Trimming pared 0 bases from V and 7 bases from J, leaving 10 bases between. The CDR3 DNA follows: TGCGCCAGCAGCTTGGGGCAGGGGAGTGAAAAACTGTTTTTT. It encodes CASSLGQGSEKLFF.

The chain couples TRBV14 to TRBJ2-5; D unresolved. From germline, CDR1 is SGHDN and CDR2 FVKESK. V was cut by 0 bases and J by 7 bases, with 9 bases left in between. The CDR3 covers 13 residues. The CDR3 nucleotides read TGTGCCAGCAGCCAAGATCTAACCGGGACCCAGTACTTC. This codes for CASSQDLTGTQYF.

The V call is TRBV9, the J call TRBJ2-5; TRBD1 matches 7 bases. Germline values: CDR1 SGDLS, CDR2 YYNGEE. The CDR3 covers 14 residues. After removal of 4 bases from V and 1 base from J, the junction contained 4 bases not matched to a gene. This CDR3 is CASSLGTAQETQYF. CDR3 in DNA: TGTGCCAGCAGCTTAGGGACAGCCCAAGAGACCCAGTACTTC.

This sequence joins TRBV4-1 and TRBJ1-1; possibly TRBD1 for D (6 bases). Deletions cut 4 bases from V and 4 bases from J, with 19 bases between. CDR1 and CDR2 (germline): MGHRA, YSYEKL. The CDR3 length is 16 residues. The CDR3 loop reads CASSPPVGGAGTEAFF. CDR3 DNA sequence: TGCGCCAGCAGCCCCCCGGTGGGGGGGGCAGGCACTGAAGCTTTCTTT.

The gene calls are TRBV7-2 and TRBJ2-3; 7 positions match TRBD2. Germline assignment: CDR1 SGHTA and CDR2 FQGNSA. The CDR3 runs 18 residues. The V gene end was trimmed by 5 bases and the J gene end by 5 bases; junction bases not matched to a gene: 19. CDR3 loop: CASSGATLAEILIDTQYF. In nucleotides, the CDR3 is TGTGCCAGCAGCGGGGCAACCCTAGCGGAGATTCTTATAGATACGCAGTATTTT.

The chain uses TRBV10-3 and TRBJ1-5; D remains unclear. This CDR3 region has 14 residues. With 3 bases removed from V and 3 bases from J, the gap between germline ends came to 9 bases. Germline V gene lookup returns CDR1 ENHRY and CDR2 SYGVKD. In DNA, the CDR3 is TGTGCCATCAGTGAACGTCAGAACAATCAGCCCCAGCATTTT. It codes for CAISERQNNQPQHF.

A single count supports this clone. The chain employs TRBV30 and TRBJ1-2; perhaps TRBD1 as D (6 bases). The CDR3 loop spans 14 amino acids. Looked up from germline, CDR1 is GTSNPN and CDR2 is SVGIG (reference sequence). V was cut by 4 bases and J by 4 bases, with 16 bases left in between. The CDR3 coding sequence is TGTGCCTGGACTCCCGAAGGACAGTCCTATGGCTACACCTTC. Its protein product is CAWTPEGQSYGYTF.

The genes are TRBV7-9 and TRBJ1-4, with D unclear. CDR3 size: 14 residues. V was clipped by 3 bases and J by 5 bases, with 10 bases between them. Germline V CDR1 and CDR2: SEHNR, FQNEAQ (reference sequence). DNA for the CDR3: TGTGCCAGCAGCTTGAGTCTGTTAAATGAAAAACTGTTTTTT. Translating gives CASSLSLLNEKLFF.

V gene TRBV27 combines with J gene TRBJ2-6; D perhaps matches TRBD1 (5 bases). Germline lookup yields CDR1 MNHEY and CDR2 SMNVEV (reference sequence). V was pared by 2 bases and J by 0 bases, with 11 bases between. CDR3 length: 17 amino acids. The CDR3 DNA follows: TGTGCCAGCAGTTTACAAGCAGGGATCTCTGGGGCCAACGTCCTGACTTTC. Its translation is CASSLQAGISGANVLTF.

This clone has just one count. This chain uses TRBV2 with TRBJ1-1; 7 bases align to TRBD1. The length of the CDR3 is 14 residues. J gave up 1 base and V 8 bases, and 7 bases lay outside the gene matches. Germline V gives CDR1 SNHLY, CDR2 FYNNEI. The CDR3 sequence is CASWDREWNTEAFF. CDR3 DNA: TGTGCCAGCTGGGACAGAGAATGGAACACTGAAGCTTTCTTT.

This clone was seen once. The rearrangement joins TRBV29-1 to TRBJ1-5; weak D call: TRBD1 (5 bases). The CDR3 has 12 amino acids. Trimming removed 0 bases at V and 14 bases at J, with 14 bases between. Germline values: CDR1 SQVTM, CDR2 ANQGSEA. The CDR3 DNA reads TGCAGCGTTGAAGATCGGCCGGGGGTCGAGCATTTT. Translated, it gives CSVEDRPGVEHF.

V gene TRBV4-1 combines with J gene TRBJ1-6; 7 bases align to TRBD1. Germline-derived CDR1 and CDR2 are MGHRA and YSYEKL. CDR3 length: 16 residues. J was trimmed by 3 bases and V by 5 bases; bases with no gene match: 7. The CDR3 spells CASSESTGNYNSPLHF. The CDR3 nucleotides read TGCGCCAGCAGCGAATCGACAGGGAACTATAATTCACCCCTCCACTTT.

The V call is TRBV14, the J call TRBJ2-7; 12 nucleotides match TRBD1. J lost 3 bases, V lost 7 bases, and 16 bases had no gene match. The CDR3 has 18 residues. Germline-derived CDR1 and CDR2 are SGHDN and FVKESK. Here the CDR3 DNA reads TGTGCCAGCAAGTGTCGGGGACAGGGGGCCCAAGATGACTACGAGCAGTACGTC. Encoded protein: CASKCRGQGAQDDYEQYV.

This clone was seen only once. This chain links TRBV29-1 with TRBJ1-5; TRBD1 aligns across 7 bases. Losses at the gene ends were 5 bases for V and 3 bases for J; bases not matched to a gene: 4. The germline gives CDR1 SQVTM, CDR2 ANQGSEA. CDR3 length equals 13 residues. The CDR3 nucleotides read TGCAGCGTTACTACAGGGGTCAATCAGCCCCAGCATTTT. Protein sequence: CSVTTGVNQPQHF. Based on the CDR3 plus reference TRBV29-1 and TRBJ1-5, the full variable domain is SAVISQKPSRDICQRGTSLTIQCQVDSQVTMMFWYRQQPGQSLTLIATANQGSEATYESGFVIDKFPISRPNLTFSTLTVSNMSPEDSSIYLCSVTTGVNQPQHFGDGTRLSIL.

This chain connects TRBV3-1 (or the pseudogene TRBV3-2) to TRBJ1-5; 7 bases are a match to TRBD1. This CDR3 contains 15 residues. Unmatched junction bases numbered 3, after V lost 2 bases and J lost 2 bases. Germline assignment: CDR1 LGHDT and CDR2 YNNKEL (reference sequence). CDR3 coding DNA: TGTGCCAGCAGCCAAACAGGGGCTGGCAATCAGCCCCAGCATTTT. It codes for CASSQTGAGNQPQHF.

In nucleotides, the CDR3 is TGCAGTGCTCCGTTGGAGGGGCCCCAGCATTTT. It yields the protein CSAPLEGPQHF. V usage is TRBV20-1 and J usage is TRBJ1-5; D is unresolved. V dropped 5 bases and J dropped 9 bases, with 11 bases sitting between them. The CDR3 has 11 amino acids. In germline, CDR1 is DFQATT, CDR2 SNEGSKA (reference sequence).

Comment on this clone: Other DNA sequences in the sample encode the same CDR3. The chain carries TRBV5-1 and TRBJ1-2, with 8 bases that match TRBD1. With V trimmed by 0 bases and J by 7 bases, 5 bases remained unmatched. Germline V gene data show CDR1 as SGHRS and CDR2 as YFSETQ. The CDR3 has 14 amino acids. The CDR3 spells CASSLGQGASGYTF. CDR3 bases: TGCGCCAGCAGCTTGGGGCAGGGGGCTTCTGGCTACACCTTC.

The V and J genes are TRBV28 and TRBJ1-1, with 9 bases identical to TRBD1. CDR3 length: 14 amino acids. After removal of 5 bases from V and 2 bases from J, the junction contained 3 bases not matched to a gene. The germline CDR1 and CDR2 sequences are MDHEN and SYDVKM. The CDR3 loop reads CASSTTGGNTEAFF. CDR3 DNA sequence: TGTGCCAGCAGTACTACAGGGGGCAACACTGAAGCTTTCTTT.

This clone was counted only a few times. This chain links TRBV18 with TRBJ2-1, with 14 bases lining up with TRBD2. The CDR3 is 18 residues long. After removal of 6 bases from V and 6 bases from J, the junction contained 13 bases not matched to a gene. Per the germline V gene, CDR1 is KGHSH and CDR2 is LQKENI. CDR3 region: CASSPGLAGDIGGNEQFF. In DNA form, the CDR3 reads TGTGCCAGCTCCCCGGGACTAGCGGGAGATATAGGGGGCAATGAGCAGTTCTTC. Looking up the rest from reference TRBV18 and TRBJ2-1 gives the full variable domain: NAGVMQNPRHLVRRRGQEARLRCSPMKGHSHVYWYRQLPEEGLKFMVYLQKENIIDESGMPKERFSAEFPKEGPSILRIQQVVRGDSAAYFCASSPGLAGDIGGNEQFFGPGTRLTVL.

This chain links TRBV2 with TRBJ2-2; D may be TRBD1 (5 bases). The CDR3 spans 15 residues. V lost 0 bases and J 4 bases, leaving 9 bases between the germline ends. CDR1 SNHLY and CDR2 FYNNEI come from the germline V gene. The CDR3 region has the DNA TGTGCCAGCAGTGAAGCGGGCAGGGCCACCGGGGAGCTGTTTTTT. Protein sequence: CASSEAGRATGELFF.

This chain connects TRBV5-1 to TRBJ1-3; TRBD1 might be the D (6 bases). V lost 0 bases to trimming and J lost 4 bases, with 11 bases between them. Germline assignment: CDR1 SGHRS and CDR2 YFSETQ. The CDR3 has 15 residues. CDR3 DNA: TGCGCCAGCAGCTTGGGAACAGGGTCAGGAAACACCATATATTTT. Its translation: CASSLGTGSGNTIYF.

This chain joins TRBV7-9 and TRBJ2-2; 10 bases map to TRBD2. Germline V gives CDR1 SEHNR, CDR2 FQNEAQ (reference sequence). The CDR3 sequence is 19 residues long. The V gene end was trimmed by 5 bases and the J gene end by 4 bases; junction bases not matched to a gene: 16. Written as DNA, the CDR3 is TGTGCCAGCAGCCGTCTCCCTTTCCTAGCGGGAGTCCGCACCGGGGAGCTGTTTTTT. This sequence encodes CASSRLPFLAGVRTGELFF.

This clone was picked up one time. The V call is TRBV14, the J call TRBJ2-6; TRBD1 might be the D (6 bases). The germline V gene encodes CDR1 SGHDN and CDR2 FVKESK. The length of the CDR3 is 17 residues. The V and J ends lost 6 bases and 3 bases respectively, with 18 bases between them. The DNA for the CDR3 is TGTGCCAGCAGTGCCGGGACAAGAGGATTTGGGGCCAACGTCCTGACTTTC. It is translated as CASSAGTRGFGANVLTF.

The CDR3 DNA follows: TGTGCCAGCAGTGCGGACAGATCCTACAATGAGCAGTTCTTC. This sequence encodes CASSADRSYNEQFF. The rearrangement joins TRBV28 to TRBJ2-1; D might be TRBD1 (6 bases). Germline lookup yields CDR1 MDHEN and CDR2 SYDVKM. Trimming pared 5 bases from V and 1 base from J, leaving 9 bases between. The CDR3 is 14 residues long.

The rearrangement uses TRBV15 and TRBJ2-2, with 9 bases that match TRBD1. V lost 3 bases, J lost 7 bases, and 6 bases stayed unmatched. The CDR3 is 15 residues long. Germline V gene data show CDR1 as LNHNV and CDR2 as YYDKDF (reference sequence). CDR3 sequence reads: CATSRRDRASGELFF. CDR3 coding DNA: TGTGCCACCAGCAGGAGGGACAGGGCCAGCGGGGAGCTGTTTTTT.

This rearrangement joins TRBV9 to TRBJ2-1; the match to TRBD2 covers 10 bases. Germline values: CDR1 SGDLS, CDR2 YYNGEE. The CDR3 is 16 amino acids. Germline trimming cut 4 bases from V and 4 bases from J; bases unmatched to any gene: 8. CDR3 coding DNA: TGTGCCAGCAGCCCTCTTCTTAGCGGGGGGTACAATGAGCAGTTCTTC. It is translated as CASSPLLSGGYNEQFF.

This chain links TRBV15 with TRBJ1-3; 9 nucleotides line up with TRBD1. Trimming at V came to 3 bases and at J to 3 bases, leaving 3 bases not matched to a gene. CDR3 length equals 15 residues. The germline CDR1 and CDR2 sequences are LNHNV and YYDKDF (reference sequence). CDR3 region: CATSSRDRVGNTIYF. The CDR3 coding sequence is TGTGCCACCAGCAGCCGGGACAGGGTTGGAAACACCATATATTTT.

This chain links TRBV28 with TRBJ1-1, with 7 positions matching TRBD1. Losses at the gene ends were 3 bases for V and 2 bases for J; bases not matched to a gene: 6. CDR1 MDHEN and CDR2 SYDVKM come from the germline V gene. There are 15 residues in the CDR3. The CDR3 reads CASSFRQGVNTEAFF. The CDR3 bases are TGTGCCAGCAGTTTCCGACAGGGAGTAAACACTGAAGCTTTCTTT.

This rearrangement joins TRBV28 to TRBJ1-2; D is unresolved. Trimming pared 2 bases from V and 8 bases from J, leaving 18 bases between. The CDR3 has 15 residues. Germline V gene lookup returns CDR1 MDHEN and CDR2 SYDVKM. The chain's CDR3 is CASSLKSGVTRGYTF. The CDR3 region has the DNA TGTGCCAGCAGTTTAAAGTCTGGTGTGACAAGGGGCTACACCTTC.